This T cell receptor beta chain is from a study of beta chain features in type 1 diabetes. For the study at large: No age, gender or cell yield differences were seen between patients and healthy donors.

This clone has a handful of counts. Its antigen is as yet unknown. Trimming stripped 6 bases from V and 6 bases from J, with 7 bases between. The CDR3 has 11 residues. From germline, CDR1 is MDHEN and CDR2 SYDVKM. Findings of the study overall: Researchers caution that PCR might favor shorter templates, equally among patients and controls. The naive, central memory and Treg TCRB repertoires showed an apparent similarity that was greater among patients than among healthy donors. More deletions and fewer insertions at VDJ junctions were seen in type 1 diabetes patients. Significant though moderate, a shortening of TCRB CDR3s appeared in all four CD4+ subsets of Type 1 diabetes patients.

Reverse transcribing all isolated RNA meant expressed TCRB transcripts were sequenced. Data came from immunoSEQ multiplex PCR; TCRdb stores just in-frame clones and leaves some out. This table has approximately 57,000 clones, 40% to 65% appearing once. The chain links TRBV28 to TRBJ2-3; D is uncertain. Sequencing used Tregs from blood. The clonotype comes from a woman aged 40 to 50 with type 1 diabetes. CDR3 amino acids: CASRLADTQYF. Written as DNA, the CDR3 is TGTGCCAGCAGACTTGCGGATACGCAGTATTTT.